Listed below are T cell receptor beta chains from one sample, sequenced in a study of T-cell memory formation after mild COVID-19. TCRdb reprocessed the 5' RACE reads via MiXCR and lists one record per CDR3 protein. The data contain 400,000 or so distinct CDR3 sequences, around 20% of them singletons. Sequencing used PBMCs or a T cell subset sorted from them (not recorded which). Receptors were obtained from an adult woman who had mild COVID-19 (a few samples of this study predate the infection). Cell type and time point are not known. Both conserved end residues are part of each CDR3. Part of the rows lack a size; the others show once, few, many or a class for expanded clones.

>TRBJ1-1|few|TRBV5-1
CASSLGHRVGTEAFF
>TRBJ1-6|few|TRBV5-6
CASSRRDRVRESPLHF
>TRBJ2-6|.|TRBV3-1
CASSPHGSGANVLTF
>TRBJ2-7|few|TRBV20-1
CSARSASGTSGAPYEQYF
>TRBJ1-2|.|TRBV18
CASSPGPDPNYGYTF
>TRBJ2-7|few|TRBV15
CATRSTGVYEQYF
>TRBJ1-2|.|TRBV12-3/TRBV12-4
CASSYGSTDGYTF
>TRBJ2-1|.|TRBV7-3
CASTRGVGNEQFF
>TRBJ1-6|many|TRBV27
CASSPGRAHSPLHF
>TRBJ2-6|few|TRBV5-5
CASGGTAPGANVLTF
>TRBJ1-5|few|TRBV6-2/TRBV6-3
CASSVGGYQPQHF
>TRBJ1-3|few|TRBV9
CASSVVGGGNTIYF
>TRBJ2-7|.|TRBV27
CASSLPGQGIGEQYF
>TRBJ2-7|.|TRBV5-1
CASSLEGGLGYEQYF
>TRBJ1-2|.|TRBV20-1
CSARDRAGGSYTF
>TRBJ1-4|few|TRBV2
CASSSETGGNLNGKLFF
>TRBJ2-1|many|TRBV7-9
CASSFSLYNEQFF
>TRBJ1-5|.|TRBV12-3/TRBV12-4
CASSQRGPQPQHF
>TRBJ2-7|few|TRBV20-1
CSAPGLAREQYF
>TRBJ1-1|.|TRBV9
CASSVGRVNEAFF
>TRBJ2-7|.|TRBV3-1
CASSQGQGLAVDEQYF
>TRBJ1-1|few|TRBV7-3
CASSLWAWEEAFF
>TRBJ1-4|few|TRBV20-1
CSAPSTEGEKLFF
>TRBJ1-2|.|TRBV6-6
CASGRDTNYGYTF
>TRBJ1-5|.|TRBV12-3/TRBV12-4
CASSLGTHSNQPQHF
>TRBJ2-3|few|TRBV27
CASSGGSTDTQYF
>TRBJ2-1|many|TRBV7-9
CASSTAHNEQFF
>TRBJ2-3|.|TRBV7-2
CASSIGLAGGRTDTQYF
>TRBJ2-3|few|TRBV7-9
CASSHRVTDTQYF
>TRBJ2-7|.|TRBV20-1
CSATPSGRSYEQYF
>TRBJ1-1|.|TRBV4-3
CASSQDRTGGANTEAFF
>TRBJ2-5|.|TRBV4-1
CASSQGLAGGSETQYF
>TRBJ2-2|.|TRBV12-3/TRBV12-4
CASSPSAPNTGELFF
>TRBJ1-1|many|TRBV7-9
CASSLQVNTEAFF
>TRBJ2-3|few|TRBV3-1
CASSQAPTSKAAQYF
>TRBJ1-5|.|TRBV19
CASSVRGFLDQPQHF
>TRBJ2-7|.|TRBV9
CASSVGGGRTYEQYF
>TRBJ2-5|many|TRBV7-2
CASSEIDRGVQETQYF
>TRBJ2-5|.|TRBV6-6
CASKTYGGETQYF
>TRBJ2-2|.|TRBV25-1
CASRGGPNTGELFF
>TRBJ1-4|.|TRBV20-1
CSARVFRGNEKLFF
>TRBJ1-2|.|TRBV4-2
CASSQVEGQGRGYTF
>TRBJ1-2|.|TRBV19
CASSIAHGGYTF
>TRBJ1-6|.|TRBV12-3/TRBV12-4
CASSGQLYNSPLHF
>TRBJ1-1|.|TRBV18
CASSPDTRNGAEAFF
>TRBJ1-1|few|TRBV19
CASYQLGIDRNPTF
>TRBJ2-7|many|TRBV7-3
CASSPRGGHIYEQYF
>TRBJ1-5|few|TRBV20-1
CSAMSNQPQHF
>TRBJ1-6|few|TRBV7-2
CASSLGFAYNSPLHF
>TRBJ1-1|few|TRBV11-3
CASSFVWGGAEAFF
>TRBJ1-4|few|TRBV7-2
CASSGRVATNEKLFF